The 11 T cell receptor beta chains reported below all come from one sample, sequenced in a study of regulatory T cells in long-lasting Graves disease. Indicated time point: persistent/refractory GD, antithyroid drugs over 5 years with positive TRAb. RNA isolated from PBMCs was used to make the TCR library. Relying on iRepertoire HTBI primers and Arm-PCR of CDR3 regions, the team built TCR beta libraries. TCRdb reanalysed the multiplex PCR reads using MiXCR and keeps one entry per CDR3 protein. Of about 470,000 distinct CDR3 sequences in the sample, 20% to 25% are singletons; the top ten hold 6.5% to 8%. Sequenced here: peripheral blood mononuclear cells (PBMCs), sampled when the disease was refractory, from a patient treated with antithyroid drugs. These TCRs come from a female donor with Graves disease.

This clonotype was recorded many times. The J gene is TRBJ1-1, the V gene TRBV2; D is undetermined. Germline CDR1 SNHLY, CDR2 FYNNEI. Trimming pared 4 bases from V and 0 bases from J, leaving 6 bases between. The CDR3 runs 13 residues. CDR3 sequence (DNA): TGTGCCAGCAGTGCCGATGTGAACACTGAAGCTTTCTTT. This codes for CASSADVNTEAFF.

This clonotype has more than one count but fewer than ten. The chain carries TRBV10-3 and TRBJ2-1; the D gene is possibly TRBD2 (6 bases). This CDR3 has 14 residues. In germline, CDR1 is ENHRY, CDR2 SYGVKD. V shed 2 bases and J shed 5 bases, with 10 bases lying between them. Written as DNA, the CDR3 is TGTGCCATCAGTGAGGGGGACTTTGACAATGAGCAGTTCTTC. This encodes CAISEGDFDNEQFF.

This clonotype was found a few times. This chain links TRBV29-1 with TRBJ2-7; 10 bases agree with TRBD2. Germline values: CDR1 SQVTM, CDR2 ANQGSEA. This CDR3 has 13 amino acids. J lost 5 bases, V lost 6 bases, and 7 bases had no gene match. The CDR3 sequence: CSVVGLATHEQYF. The CDR3 DNA is TGCAGCGTCGTGGGACTAGCGACCCACGAGCAGTACTTC.

This clonotype was seen at least ten times. This CDR3 reads CSGIIPGQEIQETQYF. The CDR3 coding sequence is TGCAGCGGCATCATACCGGGACAGGAGATCCAAGAGACCCAGTACTTC. V and J are TRBV29-1 and TRBJ2-5; 8 bases are shared with TRBD1. The CDR3 consists of 16 residues. The V gene end was trimmed by 7 bases and the J gene end by 1 base; junction bases not matched to a gene: 14. Germline V gene data show CDR1 as SQVTM and CDR2 as ANQGSEA.

V usage is TRBV30 and J usage is TRBJ2-7; D is perhaps TRBD2 (6 bases). The germline gives CDR1 GTSNPN, CDR2 SVGIG (reference sequence). Trimming took off 0 bases at V and 1 base at J, with 13 bases between the two ends. The CDR3 is 15 residues long. The CDR3 here is CAWSVGGPGSYEQYF. DNA for the CDR3: TGTGCCTGGAGTGTCGGAGGGCCGGGTTCCTACGAGCAGTACTTC.

Concerning this clonotype itself: This CDR3 is missing its conserved last phenylalanine or tryptophan, likely due to a read error. J is TRBJ2-7 and V is TRBV3-1, with D uncertain. The CDR3 is 12 amino acids. The V and J ends lost 4 bases and 7 bases respectively, with 11 bases between them. Germline CDR1 LGHDT, CDR2 YNNKEL (reference sequence). CDR3 in amino acids: CASSPPLGEQYS. CDR3 nucleotide sequence: TGTGCCAGCAGCCCTCCGTTAGGGGAGCAGTACTCC.

This clonotype was seen ten or more times. The gene calls are TRBV7-9 and TRBJ2-4; no firm D call. The germline CDR1 and CDR2 sequences are SEHNR and FQNEAQ (reference sequence). Trimming took 2 bases from V and 0 from J, leaving 5 bases between them. This CDR3 is built from 14 residues. CDR3 in DNA: TGTGCCAGCAGCTTACAGGCAGCCAAAAACATTCAGTACTTC. This sequence encodes CASSLQAAKNIQYF.

This clonotype was seen at least ten times. The chain is built from TRBV28 and TRBJ2-7; TRBD2 agrees at 8 bases. CDR1 is MDHEN, CDR2 SYDVKM, per germline. The CDR3 runs 15 residues. V dropped 3 bases and J dropped 4; count of bases not matched to a gene: 8. CDR3 region: CASSLSSAGDYEQYF. In nucleotides, the CDR3 is TGTGCCAGCAGTTTGTCTTCAGCGGGAGATTACGAGCAGTACTTC.

The table lists this clonotype with a few counts. Without the conserved terminal phenylalanine or tryptophan, this CDR3 likely stems from a read error. This rearrangement joins TRBV11-2 to TRBJ2-5; weak D call: TRBD1 (6 bases). The V gene's germline CDR1 is SGHAT and CDR2 FQNNGV. V was cut by 4 bases and J by 4 bases, with 25 bases left in between. This CDR3 region has 18 residues. The CDR3: CASSWGRRTAILGETQYL. The CDR3 bases are TGTGCCAGCAGCTGGGGACGGAGGACAGCCATCCTAGGAGAGACCCAGTACCTC.

This clonotype was found many times. CDR3 DNA: TGTGCCAGCCGAATCGACAGGGGAAGGACTGAAGCTTTCTTT. Translation: CASRIDRGRTEAFF. The chain combines TRBV28 with TRBJ1-1; 8 nucleotides line up with TRBD1. The ends lost 8 bases at V and 5 bases at J; junction bases unmatched: 10. The CDR3 is 14 residues long. Germline-derived CDR1 and CDR2 are MDHEN and SYDVKM. The whole variable domain, filled in from reference TRBV28 and TRBJ1-1, reads DVKVTQSSRYLVKRTGEKVFLECVQDMDHENMFWYRQDPGLGLRLIYFSYDVKMKEKGDIPEGYSVSREKKERFSLILESASTNQTSMYLCASRIDRGRTEAFFGQGTRLTVV.

This clonotype was observed many times. The V gene is TRBV6-1, the J gene TRBJ2-7; 14 nucleotides align to TRBD2. The trim removed 4 bases at V and 2 bases at J, leaving 4 bases unmatched. From germline, CDR1 is MNHNS and CDR2 SASEGT. This CDR3 is 16 amino acids long. The chain's CDR3 is CASSAGTSGGTYEQYF. The CDR3 coding sequence is TGTGCCAGCAGTGCTGGGACTAGCGGGGGTACCTACGAGCAGTACTTC.